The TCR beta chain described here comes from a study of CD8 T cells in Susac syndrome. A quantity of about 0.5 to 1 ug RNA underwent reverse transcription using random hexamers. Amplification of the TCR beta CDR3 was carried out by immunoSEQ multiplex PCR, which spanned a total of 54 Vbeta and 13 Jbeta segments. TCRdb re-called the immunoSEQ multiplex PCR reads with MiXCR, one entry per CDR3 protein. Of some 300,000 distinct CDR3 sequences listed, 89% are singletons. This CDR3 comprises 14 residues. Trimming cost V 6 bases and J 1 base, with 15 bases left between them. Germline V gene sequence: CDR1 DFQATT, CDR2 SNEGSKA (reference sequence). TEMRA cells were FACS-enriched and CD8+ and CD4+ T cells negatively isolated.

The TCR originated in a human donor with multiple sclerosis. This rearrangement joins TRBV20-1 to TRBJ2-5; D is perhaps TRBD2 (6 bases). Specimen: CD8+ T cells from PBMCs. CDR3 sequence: CSARSGTVQETQYF. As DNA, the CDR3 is TGCAGTGCGAGATCCGGGACTGTCCAAGAGACCCAGTACTTC.